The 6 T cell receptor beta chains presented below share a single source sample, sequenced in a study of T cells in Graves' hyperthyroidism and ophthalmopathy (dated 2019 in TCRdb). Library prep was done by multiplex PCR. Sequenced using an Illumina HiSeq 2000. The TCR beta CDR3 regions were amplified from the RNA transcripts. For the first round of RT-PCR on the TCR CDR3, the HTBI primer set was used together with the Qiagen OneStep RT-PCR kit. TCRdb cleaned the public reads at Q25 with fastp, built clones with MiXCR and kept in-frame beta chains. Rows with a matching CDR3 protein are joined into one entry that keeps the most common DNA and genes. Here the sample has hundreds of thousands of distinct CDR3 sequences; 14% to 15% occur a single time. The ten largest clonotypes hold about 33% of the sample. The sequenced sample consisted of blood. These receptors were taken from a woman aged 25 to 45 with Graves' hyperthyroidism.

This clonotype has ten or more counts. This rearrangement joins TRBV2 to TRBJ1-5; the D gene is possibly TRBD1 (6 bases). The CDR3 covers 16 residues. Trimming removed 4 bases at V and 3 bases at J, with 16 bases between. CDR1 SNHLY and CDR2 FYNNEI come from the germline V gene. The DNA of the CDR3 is TGTGCCAGCAGTGGTCTTTGGACAGTCTCCAATCAGCCCCAGCATTTT. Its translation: CASSGLWTVSNQPQHF.

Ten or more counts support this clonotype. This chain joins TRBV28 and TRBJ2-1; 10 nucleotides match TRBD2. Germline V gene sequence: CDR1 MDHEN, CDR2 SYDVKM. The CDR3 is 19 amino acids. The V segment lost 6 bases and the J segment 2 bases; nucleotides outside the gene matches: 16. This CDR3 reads CASSRNIRAGGGPYNEQFF. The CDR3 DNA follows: TGTGCCAGCAGCCGAAATATCCGAGCGGGAGGGGGCCCCTACAATGAGCAGTTCTTC.

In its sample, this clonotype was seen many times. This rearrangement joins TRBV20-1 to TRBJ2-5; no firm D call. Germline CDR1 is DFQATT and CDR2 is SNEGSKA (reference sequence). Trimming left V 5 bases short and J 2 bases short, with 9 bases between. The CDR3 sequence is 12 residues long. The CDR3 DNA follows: TGCAGTGCTTCTATTTATCAAGAGACCCAGTACTTC. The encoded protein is CSASIYQETQYF.

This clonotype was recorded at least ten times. Written as DNA, the CDR3 is TGTGCCAGCAGCTCAGGGGCGGGAGTGGGGACCTACGAGCAGTACTTC. As protein: CASSSGAGVGTYEQYF. The genes are TRBV11-2 and TRBJ2-7, with D possibly TRBD2 on 7 matching bases. The V gene lost 4 bases and the J gene lost 2 bases, with 18 bases spanning the gap. The CDR3 totals 16 residues. The germline CDR1 and CDR2 sequences are SGHAT and FQNNGV.

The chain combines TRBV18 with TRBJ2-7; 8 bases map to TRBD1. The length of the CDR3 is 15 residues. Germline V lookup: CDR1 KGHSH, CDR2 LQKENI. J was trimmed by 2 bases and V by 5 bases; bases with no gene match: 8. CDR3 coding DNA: TGTGCCAGCTCATTGGCCAGGGGGCTTCCCTACGAGCAGTACTTC. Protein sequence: CASSLARGLPYEQYF. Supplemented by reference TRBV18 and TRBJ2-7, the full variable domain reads NAGVMQNPRHLVRRRGQEARLRCSPMKGHSHVYWYRQLPEEGLKFMVYLQKENIIDESGMPKERFSAEFPKEGPSILRIQQVVRGDSAAYFCASSLARGLPYEQYFGPGTRLTVT.

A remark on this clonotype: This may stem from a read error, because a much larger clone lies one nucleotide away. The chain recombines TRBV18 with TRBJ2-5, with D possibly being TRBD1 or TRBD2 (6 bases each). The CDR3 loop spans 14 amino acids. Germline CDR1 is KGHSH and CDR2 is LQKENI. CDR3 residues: CVSSSQGLGETQYF. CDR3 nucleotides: TGTGTCAGCTCATCACAGGGACTCGGAGAGACCCAGTACTTC.